This TCR beta chain is from a study of radiotherapy plus CTLA-4 blockade in lung cancer. This table comes from immunoSEQ multiplex PCR, and its TCRdb copy is limited to in-frame clones, with some not included. The sample gives about 45,000 clones, 70% to 75% of which show up once; 3.5% is in the top ten. The CDR3 length is 17 residues. The J segment lost 1 base and the V segment lost 3 bases, leaving 10 bases of the junction unmatched. The germline gives CDR1 KGHSH, CDR2 LQKENI. As concerns this clone: Its antigen remains unidentified.

Study-level findings and limits: Some TCR clones had been derived from tumors. These clones expanded in peripheral blood after radiotherapy plus ipilimumab.

The rearrangement uses TRBV18 and TRBJ2-5, with TRBD2 matching 8 bases. The receptor was isolated from a human donor with non-small cell lung cancer who had a complete response to radiotherapy plus ipilimumab. The sequencing used peripheral blood, collected from a patient treated with radiotherapy plus ipilimumab. The CDR3 sequence is CASSPLGPGGAQETQYF. The CDR3 coding sequence is TGTGCCAGCTCACCCCTAGGACCGGGAGGGGCCCAAGAGACCCAGTACTTC. The variable domain in full, with the rest retrieved from reference TRBV18 and TRBJ2-5, is NAGVMQNPRHLVRRRGQEARLRCSPMKGHSHVYWYRQLPEEGLKFMVYLQKENIIDESGMPKERFSAEFPKEGPSILRIQQVVRGDSAAYFCASSPLGPGGAQETQYFGPGTRLLVL.